This T cell receptor beta chain was recorded in a study of CD8+ T cells in alopecia areata. cDNA prepared by RNA extraction and subsequent reverse transcription served as the template for sequencing. Profiled with immunoSEQ multiplex PCR; TCRdb holds only in-frame clones, not every one. Altogether about 250,000 clones are present, about 60% being singletons, with the ten largest covering about 0.89%. Indicated treatment: oral pan-JAK inhibitor, 5-10 mg twice daily. Only one count was recorded for this clone. This material consisted of CD4+ T cells sorted from blood, taken at roughly week 53, from a patient treated with tofacitinib. The sequence derives from a human donor with alopecia areata.

The CDR3 coding sequence is TGTGCCTGGGTAGCCGGGCCCCAAGAGACCCAGTACTTC. Its translation: CAWVAGPQETQYF. This chain links TRBV30 with TRBJ2-5, with D hard to call. This CDR3 contains 13 residues. Germline lookup yields CDR1 GTSNPN and CDR2 SVGIG (reference sequence). Trimming removed 5 bases from V and 1 base from J, with 11 bases in between.